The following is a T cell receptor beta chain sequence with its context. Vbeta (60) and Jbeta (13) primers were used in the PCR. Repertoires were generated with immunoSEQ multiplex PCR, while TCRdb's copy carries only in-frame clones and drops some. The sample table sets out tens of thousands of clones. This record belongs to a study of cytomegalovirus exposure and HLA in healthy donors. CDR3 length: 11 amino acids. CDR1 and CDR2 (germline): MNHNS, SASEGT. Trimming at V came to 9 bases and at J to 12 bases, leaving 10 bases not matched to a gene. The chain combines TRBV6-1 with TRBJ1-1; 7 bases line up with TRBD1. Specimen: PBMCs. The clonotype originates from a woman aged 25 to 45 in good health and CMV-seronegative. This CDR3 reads CARRLTGQPFF. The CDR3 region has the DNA TGTGCCAGAAGGCTGACAGGGCAACCTTTCTTT.